The 20 T cell receptor beta chains presented below share a single source sample, sequenced in a study of shared clonotypes between healthy human individuals. Naivety among CD8 cells was defined by CD45RO negativity and positive CCR7 selection, thereby excluding terminally differentiated effector memory CD45RA+ cells. The data were produced by immunoSEQ multiplex PCR, yet TCRdb's version contains in-frame clones alone and is incomplete. The sample lists some 2,100,000 clones; about 92% were seen once. The sample was naive CD8+ T cells from PBMCs. Receptors originate from a man younger than 35 in good health. Some clones in this sample may be carry-over from other donors' samples.

This clone is a singleton in its sample. The chain recombines TRBV12-5 with TRBJ2-3; tentatively, D is TRBD2 (6 bases). Trimming took off 6 bases at V and 1 base at J, with 11 bases between the two ends. Germline values: CDR1 LGHNT, CDR2 FRNRAP. This CDR3 has 14 amino acids. The CDR3 coding sequence is TGTGCTAGTGGAACGGGACTCCGCACAGATACGCAGTATTTT. Its translation is CASGTGLRTDTQYF.

V is TRBV9 and J is TRBJ1-2, with D perhaps TRBD1 (5 bases). Germline CDR1 reads SGDLS; CDR2 reads YYNGEE. This CDR3 has 17 amino acids. V was cut by 0 bases and J by 7 bases, with 22 bases left in between. The CDR3 sequence is CASSVEADGRADGGYTF. Here the CDR3 DNA reads TGTGCCAGCAGCGTAGAGGCTGATGGCAGGGCGGACGGTGGCTACACCTTC. The full variable domain, completed using reference TRBV9 and TRBJ1-2, is DSGVTQTPKHLITATGQRVTLRCSPRSGDLSVYWYQQSLDQGLQFLIQYYNGEERAKGNILERFSAQQFPDLHSELNLSSLELGDSALYFCASSVEADGRADGGYTFGSGTRLTVV.

J is TRBJ2-1 and V is TRBV7-6; 8 bases align to TRBD2. Germline V gives CDR1 SGHVS, CDR2 FNYEAQ. There are 18 residues in the CDR3. Trimming removed 2 bases from V and 0 bases from J; junction bases left unmatched: 9. CDR3 nucleotide sequence: TGTGCCAGCAGCTTAAGGATTAGCGGGGCCTTCTCCTACAATGAGCAGTTCTTC. It yields the protein CASSLRISGAFSYNEQFF.

The rearrangement uses TRBV11-3 and TRBJ2-7; perhaps TRBD2 as D (5 bases). This CDR3 spans 13 amino acids. Trimming pared 1 base from V and 3 bases from J, leaving 7 bases between. The V gene's germline CDR1 is SGHNT and CDR2 YENEEA. Written as DNA, the CDR3 is TGTGCCAGCAGCTTAGTGAGCGGCTACGAGCAGTACTTC. Residues: CASSLVSGYEQYF.

This chain links TRBV15 with TRBJ2-2; no clear D gene. Germline-derived CDR1 and CDR2 are LNHNV and YYDKDF (reference sequence). CDR3 length: 14 residues. V lost 5 bases and J 3 bases, leaving 10 bases between the germline ends. CDR3 coding DNA: TGTGCCACCAGCTCCACACCCTACACCGGGGAGCTGTTTTTT. Protein sequence: CATSSTPYTGELFF. The full variable domain, completed using reference TRBV15 and TRBJ2-2, is DAMVIQNPRYQVTQFGKPVTLSCSQTLNHNVMYWYQQKSSQAPKLLFHYYDKDFNNEADTPDNFQSRRPNTSFCFLDIRSPGLGDTAMYLCATSSTPYTGELFFGEGSRLTVL.

The chain is built from TRBV5-1 and TRBJ2-3; 16 bases line up with TRBD2. This CDR3 is 18 amino acids long. Germline CDR1 is SGHRS and CDR2 is YFSETQ. V shed 3 bases and J 3 bases; nucleotides not matched to a gene: 7. CDR3 in DNA: TGCGCCAGCAGCTCAGGGACTAGCGGGAGGGCCGTAACAGATACGCAGTATTTT. It encodes CASSSGTSGRAVTDTQYF.

This chain connects TRBV4-1 to TRBJ2-7, with TRBD2 matching over 8 bases. V lost 0 bases and J lost 3; bases outside the gene matches: 4. The CDR3 spans 15 residues. Germline V gives CDR1 MGHRA, CDR2 YSYEKL. CDR3 amino acids: CASSQDMAGGYEQYF. For the CDR3, the DNA is TGCGCCAGCAGCCAAGATATGGCGGGGGGCTACGAGCAGTACTTC.

The V and J genes are TRBV19 and TRBJ2-2; TRBD2 aligns across 15 bases. Germline CDR1 LNHDA, CDR2 SQIVND (reference sequence). Trimming at V came to 5 bases and at J to 4 bases, leaving 8 bases not matched to a gene. CDR3 length: 18 residues. Written as DNA, the CDR3 is TGTGCCAGTAGTGCCCGGACTAGCGGGAGGGTTGGCACCGGGGAGCTGTTTTTT. Translation: CASSARTSGRVGTGELFF.

This clone was counted once. This chain links TRBV10-3 with TRBJ2-7, with TRBD2 matching 12 bases. CDR3 length: 17 residues. Losses at the gene ends were 2 bases for V and 0 bases for J; bases not matched to a gene: 5. Germline CDR1 is ENHRY and CDR2 is SYGVKD. CDR3 amino acids: CAISEGLAGPPSYEQYF. Here the CDR3 DNA reads TGTGCCATCAGTGAGGGACTAGCGGGGCCCCCCTCCTACGAGCAGTACTTC.

This clone was observed a few times. The chain couples TRBV7-9 to TRBJ1-4, with D unclear. Germline CDR1 reads SEHNR; CDR2 reads FQNEAQ (reference sequence). Trimming shortened V by 5 bases and J by 8 bases, and 15 bases separated the two germline ends. The CDR3 is made up of 14 amino acids. The CDR3 loop is CASSPRTAREKLFF. CDR3 nucleotides: TGTGCCAGCAGCCCCCGAACGGCGAGGGAAAAACTGTTTTTT.

The chain links TRBV28 to TRBJ1-5; D is perhaps TRBD1 (5 bases). Germline V gene sequence: CDR1 MDHEN, CDR2 SYDVKM. CDR3 size: 16 residues. Trimming left V 3 bases short and J 5 bases short, with 17 bases between. The CDR3 nucleotides are TGTGCCAGCAGTTTCCTCACCGGGACGGAGTATCAGCCCCAGCATTTT. Translation: CASSFLTGTEYQPQHF.

The rearrangement links TRBV18 to TRBJ1-1, with D unclear. Germline V gene lookup returns CDR1 KGHSH and CDR2 LQKENI. V lost 2 bases and J lost 3, with 31 bases in between. This CDR3 region has 21 residues. The CDR3, as DNA: TGTGCCAGCTCACCATTGATGTATATGAAGGGCAGGCGGTCCGAGGACACTGAAGCTTTCTTT. Translation gives CASSPLMYMKGRRSEDTEAFF. The variable domain in full, with the rest retrieved from reference TRBV18 and TRBJ1-1, is NAGVMQNPRHLVRRRGQEARLRCSPMKGHSHVYWYRQLPEEGLKFMVYLQKENIIDESGMPKERFSAEFPKEGPSILRIQQVVRGDSAAYFCASSPLMYMKGRRSEDTEAFFGQGTRLTVV.

This chain connects TRBV7-9 to TRBJ2-2; 7 nucleotides line up with TRBD2. Trimming took 0 bases from V and 13 from J; bases not matched to a gene: 5. Germline CDR1 SEHNR, CDR2 FQNEAQ (reference sequence). The CDR3 is 13 amino acids. CDR3 protein: CASSLAPGRGLFF. For the CDR3, the DNA is TGTGCCAGCAGCTTAGCGCCAGGGAGGGGGCTGTTTTTT.

This sequence joins TRBV7-9 and TRBJ1-1; D unclear. V lost 2 bases to trimming and J lost 11 bases, with 15 bases between them. The CDR3 is made up of 13 amino acids. Germline V gives CDR1 SEHNR, CDR2 FQNEAQ (reference sequence). In nucleotides, the CDR3 is TGTGCCAGCAGCTTATATCCCGGGGATGACGCTTTCTTT. It specifies CASSLYPGDDAFF.

This sequence joins TRBV9 and TRBJ2-2, with 15 positions matching TRBD2. Germline V gene sequence: CDR1 SGDLS, CDR2 YYNGEE. After removal of 0 bases from V and 2 bases from J, the junction contained 5 bases not matched to a gene. The CDR3 length is 19 residues. CDR3 amino acids: CASSVAGLAGGPNTGELFF. The CDR3 region has the DNA TGTGCCAGCAGCGTAGCAGGACTAGCGGGAGGGCCCAACACCGGGGAGCTGTTTTTT.

The rearrangement joins TRBV27 to TRBJ2-1; the D gene is possibly TRBD2 (6 bases). The CDR3 sequence is 13 residues long. Germline V gene sequence: CDR1 MNHEY, CDR2 SMNVEV (reference sequence). V was pared by 9 bases and J by 6 bases, with 15 bases between. CDR3 sequence: CASTILASNEQFF. CDR3 DNA sequence: TGTGCCAGTACCATCCTAGCGAGCAATGAGCAGTTCTTC.

The sample holds one count of this clone. The CDR3 bases are TGTGCCAGCAGCCCCAGCCCCGGACTAGTCGGTTCAGATACGCAGTATTTT. Protein sequence: CASSPSPGLVGSDTQYF. This chain joins TRBV4-2 and TRBJ2-3, with 7 bases fitting TRBD2. The CDR3 is made up of 17 amino acids. The V gene's germline CDR1 is LGHNA and CDR2 YNFKEQ. Trimming cost V 4 bases and J 4 bases; bases outside gene matches: 14.

J is TRBJ1-2 and V is TRBV5-8; 9 bases align to TRBD1. Looked up from germline, CDR1 is SGHTS and CDR2 is YDEGEE. J was trimmed by 3 bases and V by 4 bases; bases with no gene match: 13. The CDR3 is made up of 17 amino acids. CDR3 amino acids: CASSDGQGPGRDYGYTF. CDR3 DNA: TGTGCCAGCAGCGACGGACAGGGGCCCGGCCGTGACTATGGCTACACCTTC. Drawing the rest from reference TRBV5-8 and TRBJ1-2, the complete variable domain is EAGVTQSPTHLIKTRGQQATLRCSPISGHTSVYWYQQALGLGLQFLLWYDEGEERNRGNFPPRFSGRQFPNYSSELNVNALELEDSALYLCASSDGQGPGRDYGYTFGSGTRLTVV.

The rearrangement links TRBV7-8 to TRBJ1-3; D is undetermined. Germline V gives CDR1 SGHVS, CDR2 FQNEAQ. Trimming took off 2 bases at V and 0 bases at J, with 5 bases between the two ends. The CDR3 has 14 residues. The CDR3 region has the DNA TGTGCCAGCAGCTTATTGGGCTCTGGAAACACCATATATTTT. As protein: CASSLLGSGNTIYF.

For this clone: Other DNA sequences in this specimen translate into the identical CDR3. The rearrangement joins TRBV9 to TRBJ2-7, with 8 bases aligning to TRBD2. The CDR3 loop spans 14 amino acids. Germline lookup yields CDR1 SGDLS and CDR2 YYNGEE. The junction had 5 bases not matched to a gene; V was cut back by 3 bases and J by 3 bases. As DNA, the CDR3 is TGTGCCAGCAGCGCAGGACTAGCCGACTACGAGCAGTACTTC. This sequence encodes CASSAGLADYEQYF.